This record looks at one T cell receptor beta chain sequence and its context. Its antigen remains unidentified. Trimming cost V 6 bases and J 0 bases, with 9 bases left between them. The germline CDR1 and CDR2 sequences are MDHEN and SYDVKM. The CDR3 loop spans 14 amino acids. This record comes from a study of cytomegalovirus exposure and HLA in healthy donors. Across the study: An analysis done earlier identified fewer than 140 million unique TCR beta sequences from about 179 million T cells. Study findings and constraints: TCR beta sequences reportedly predicted the HLA-A and HLA-B alleles of most subjects accurately. Researchers counted around 180 TCR beta chains as cytomegalovirus-associated. For most TCR beta V segments, an earlier analysis put the productive rate at about 90% or about 30% of the time.

The PCR contained 60 Vbeta and 13 Jbeta primers. Libraries were prepared by immunoSEQ multiplex PCR; TCRdb keeps only in-frame clonotypes and omits some of them. The sample lists 75,000 to 90,000 clones, about 80% occurring once. The V call is TRBV28, the J call TRBJ1-5; D gene uncertain. Sequencing was performed on PBMCs. The receptor was derived from a man between 50 and 59 years old in good health and CMV-seronegative. Here the CDR3 reads CASRYRGSNQPQHF. CDR3 nucleotide sequence: TGTGCCAGCAGGTACCGGGGTAGCAATCAGCCCCAGCATTTT.